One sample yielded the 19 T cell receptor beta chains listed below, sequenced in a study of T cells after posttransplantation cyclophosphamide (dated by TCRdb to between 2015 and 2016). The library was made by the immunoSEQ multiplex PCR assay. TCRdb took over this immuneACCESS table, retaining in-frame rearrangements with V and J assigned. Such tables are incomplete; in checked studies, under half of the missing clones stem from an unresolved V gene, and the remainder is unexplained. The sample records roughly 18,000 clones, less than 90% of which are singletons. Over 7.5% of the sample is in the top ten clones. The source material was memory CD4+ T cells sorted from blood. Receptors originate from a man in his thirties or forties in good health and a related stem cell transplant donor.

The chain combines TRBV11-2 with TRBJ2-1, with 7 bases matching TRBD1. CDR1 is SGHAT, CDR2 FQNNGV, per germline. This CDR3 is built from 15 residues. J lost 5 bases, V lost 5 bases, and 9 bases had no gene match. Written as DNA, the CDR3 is TGTGCCAGCAGCCCAGCCGGGACAGTAGACAATGAGCAGTTCTTC. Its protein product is CASSPAGTVDNEQFF.

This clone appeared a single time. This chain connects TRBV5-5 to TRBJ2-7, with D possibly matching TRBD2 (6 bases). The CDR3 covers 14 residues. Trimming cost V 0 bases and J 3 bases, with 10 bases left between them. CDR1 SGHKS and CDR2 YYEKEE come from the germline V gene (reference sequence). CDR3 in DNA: TGTGCCAGCAGCTTGGCCGGGAGAATCTACGAGCAGTACTTC. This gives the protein CASSLAGRIYEQYF.

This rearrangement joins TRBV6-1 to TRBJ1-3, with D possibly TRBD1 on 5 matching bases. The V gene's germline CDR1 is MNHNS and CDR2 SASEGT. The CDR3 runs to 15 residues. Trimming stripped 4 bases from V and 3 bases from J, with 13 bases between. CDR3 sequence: CASSGGVGVGNTIYF. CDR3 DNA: TGTGCCAGCAGTGGCGGGGTGGGGGTTGGAAACACCATATATTTT.

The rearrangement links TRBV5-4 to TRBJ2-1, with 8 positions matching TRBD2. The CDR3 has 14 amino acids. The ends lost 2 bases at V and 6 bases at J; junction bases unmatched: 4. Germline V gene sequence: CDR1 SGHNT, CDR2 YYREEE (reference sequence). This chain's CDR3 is CASSLRGGFNEQFF. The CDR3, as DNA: TGTGCCAGCAGCTTACGGGGGGGGTTCAATGAGCAGTTCTTC.

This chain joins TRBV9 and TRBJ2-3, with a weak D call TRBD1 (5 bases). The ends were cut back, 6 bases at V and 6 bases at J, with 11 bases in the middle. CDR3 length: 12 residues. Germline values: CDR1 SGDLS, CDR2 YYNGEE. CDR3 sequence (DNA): TGTGCCAGCACCATGTCAGGGGATACGCAGTATTTT. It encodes CASTMSGDTQYF.

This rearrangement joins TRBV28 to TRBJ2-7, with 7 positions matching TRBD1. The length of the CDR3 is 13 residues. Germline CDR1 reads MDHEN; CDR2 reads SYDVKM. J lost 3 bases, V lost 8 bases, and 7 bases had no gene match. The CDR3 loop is CASWSTGDYEQYF. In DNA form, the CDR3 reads TGTGCCAGCTGGTCCACAGGGGACTACGAGCAGTACTTC.

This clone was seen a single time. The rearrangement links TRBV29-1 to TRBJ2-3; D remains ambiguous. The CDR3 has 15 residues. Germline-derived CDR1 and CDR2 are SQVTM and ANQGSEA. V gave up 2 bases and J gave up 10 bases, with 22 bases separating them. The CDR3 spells CSVEWVGEPRDAQYF. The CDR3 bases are TGCAGCGTTGAATGGGTGGGCGAGCCTCGTGATGCGCAGTATTTT.

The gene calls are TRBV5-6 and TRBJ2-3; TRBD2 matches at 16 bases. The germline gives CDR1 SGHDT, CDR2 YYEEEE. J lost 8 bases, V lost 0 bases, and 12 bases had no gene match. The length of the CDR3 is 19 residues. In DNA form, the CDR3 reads TGTGCCAGCAGCTTGGCGGGACTAGCGGGGGGGCGAGGCTCAGCTACGCAGTATTTT. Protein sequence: CASSLAGLAGGRGSATQYF. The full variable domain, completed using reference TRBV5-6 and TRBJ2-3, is DAGVTQSPTHLIKTRGQQVTLRCSPKSGHDTVSWYQQALGQGPQFIFQYYEEEERQRGNFPDRFSGHQFPNYSSELNVNALLLGDSALYLCASSLAGLAGGRGSATQYFGPGTRLTVL.

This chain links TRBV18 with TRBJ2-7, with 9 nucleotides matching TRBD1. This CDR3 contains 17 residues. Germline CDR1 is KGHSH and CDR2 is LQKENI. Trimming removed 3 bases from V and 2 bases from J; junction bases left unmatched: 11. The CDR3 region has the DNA TGTGCCAGCTCACCCATATTCCCGGGACAGGGAGCCTACGAGCAGTACTTC. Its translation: CASSPIFPGQGAYEQYF.

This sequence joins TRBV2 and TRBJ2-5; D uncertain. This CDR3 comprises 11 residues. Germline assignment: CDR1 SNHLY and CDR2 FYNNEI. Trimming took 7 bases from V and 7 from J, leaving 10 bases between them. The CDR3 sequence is CASTGAATQYF. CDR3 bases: TGTGCCAGCACCGGTGCGGCGACCCAGTACTTC.

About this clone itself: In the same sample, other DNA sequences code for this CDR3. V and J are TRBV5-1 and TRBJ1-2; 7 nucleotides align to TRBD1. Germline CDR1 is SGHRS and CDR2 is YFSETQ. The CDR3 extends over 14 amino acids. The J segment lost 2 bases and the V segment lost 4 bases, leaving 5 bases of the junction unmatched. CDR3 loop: CASSLEQGNYGYTF. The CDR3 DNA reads TGCGCCAGCAGCCTCGAACAGGGGAACTATGGCTACACCTTC.

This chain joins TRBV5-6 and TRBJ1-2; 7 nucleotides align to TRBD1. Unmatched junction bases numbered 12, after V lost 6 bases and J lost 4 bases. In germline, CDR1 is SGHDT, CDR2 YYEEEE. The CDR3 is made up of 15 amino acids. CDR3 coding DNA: TGTGCCAGCACCCCTACAGGGGCTACTAGCTATGGCTACACCTTC. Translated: CASTPTGATSYGYTF.

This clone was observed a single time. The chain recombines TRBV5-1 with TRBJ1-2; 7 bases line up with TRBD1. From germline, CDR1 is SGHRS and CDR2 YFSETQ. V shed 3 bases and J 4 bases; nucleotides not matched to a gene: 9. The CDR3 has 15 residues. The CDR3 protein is CASSSGTAVGYGYTF. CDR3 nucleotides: TGCGCCAGCAGCTCTGGGACAGCCGTAGGCTATGGCTACACCTTC.

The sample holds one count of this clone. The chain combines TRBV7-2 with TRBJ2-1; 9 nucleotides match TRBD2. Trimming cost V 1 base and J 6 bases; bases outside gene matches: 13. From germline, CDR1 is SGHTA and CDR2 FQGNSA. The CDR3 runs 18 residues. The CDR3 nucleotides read TGTGCCAGCAGCTTAGATACGGCGCGGGGGGGCCGACTCAATGAGCAGTTCTTC. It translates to CASSLDTARGGRLNEQFF.

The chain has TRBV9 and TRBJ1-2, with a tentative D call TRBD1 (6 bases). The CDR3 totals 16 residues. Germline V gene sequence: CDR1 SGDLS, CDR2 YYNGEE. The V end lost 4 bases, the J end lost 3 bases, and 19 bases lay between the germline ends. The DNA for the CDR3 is TGTGCCAGCAGCCCCCACGAGGGGCAGGGGTACTATGGCTACACCTTC. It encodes CASSPHEGQGYYGYTF.

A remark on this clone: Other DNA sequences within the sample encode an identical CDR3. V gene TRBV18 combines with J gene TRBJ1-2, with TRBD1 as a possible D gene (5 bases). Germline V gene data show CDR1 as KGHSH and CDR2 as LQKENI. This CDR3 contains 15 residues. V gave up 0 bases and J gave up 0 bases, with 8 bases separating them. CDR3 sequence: CASSPPAGTNYGYTF. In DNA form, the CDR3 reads TGTGCCAGCTCACCACCGGCAGGGACTAACTATGGCTACACCTTC.

CDR3 protein: CASSPEGGEETQYF. In DNA form, the CDR3 reads TGTGCCAGCAGCCCAGAGGGAGGGGAAGAGACCCAGTACTTC. The chain joins TRBV11-3 to TRBJ2-5; TRBD2 agrees at 7 bases. This CDR3 region has 14 residues. V shed 5 bases and J 3 bases; nucleotides not matched to a gene: 6. CDR1 is SGHNT, CDR2 YENEEA, per germline. Combining the CDR3 with reference TRBV11-3 and TRBJ2-5 gives the whole variable domain EAGVVQSPRYKIIEKKQPVAFWCNPISGHNTLYWYLQNLGQGPELLIRYENEEAVDDSQLPKDRFSAERLKGVDSTLKIQPAELGDSAVYLCASSPEGGEETQYFGPGTRLLVL.

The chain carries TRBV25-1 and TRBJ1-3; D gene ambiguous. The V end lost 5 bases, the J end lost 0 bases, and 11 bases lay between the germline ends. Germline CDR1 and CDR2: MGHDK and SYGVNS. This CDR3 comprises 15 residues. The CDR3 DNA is TGTGCCAGCAGTTTTTACACCCGCTCTGGAAACACCATATATTTT. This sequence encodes CASSFYTRSGNTIYF.

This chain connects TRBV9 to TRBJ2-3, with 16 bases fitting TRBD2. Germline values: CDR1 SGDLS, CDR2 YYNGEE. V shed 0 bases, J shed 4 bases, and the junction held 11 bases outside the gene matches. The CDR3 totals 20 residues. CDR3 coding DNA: TGTGCCAGCAGCGTAGGGGGACTAGCGGGGGGGCCGTTATCGCCAGATACGCAGTATTTT. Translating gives CASSVGGLAGGPLSPDTQYF.